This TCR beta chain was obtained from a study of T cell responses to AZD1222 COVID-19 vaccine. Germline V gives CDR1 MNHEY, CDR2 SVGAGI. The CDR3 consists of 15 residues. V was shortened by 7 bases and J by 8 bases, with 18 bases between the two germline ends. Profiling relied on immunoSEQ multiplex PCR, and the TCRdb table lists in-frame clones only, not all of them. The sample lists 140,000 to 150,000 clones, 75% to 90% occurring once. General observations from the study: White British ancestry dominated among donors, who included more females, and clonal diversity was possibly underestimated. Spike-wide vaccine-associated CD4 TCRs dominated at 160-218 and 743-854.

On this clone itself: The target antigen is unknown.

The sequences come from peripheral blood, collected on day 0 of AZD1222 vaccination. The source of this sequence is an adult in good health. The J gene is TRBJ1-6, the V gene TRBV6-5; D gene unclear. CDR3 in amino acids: CASTFSVDTYSPLHF. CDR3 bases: TGTGCCAGCACCTTTTCCGTAGACACCTATTCACCCCTCCACTTT.